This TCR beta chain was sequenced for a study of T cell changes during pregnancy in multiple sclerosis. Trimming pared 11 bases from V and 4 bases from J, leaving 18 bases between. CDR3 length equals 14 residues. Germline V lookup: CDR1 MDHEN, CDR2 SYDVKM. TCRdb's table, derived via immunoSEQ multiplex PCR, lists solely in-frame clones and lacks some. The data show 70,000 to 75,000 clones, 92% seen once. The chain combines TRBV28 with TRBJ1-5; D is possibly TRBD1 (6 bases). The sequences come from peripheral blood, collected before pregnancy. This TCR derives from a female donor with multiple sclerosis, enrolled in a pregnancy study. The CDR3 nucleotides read TGTGCCGGCCACAGGACAGTGCCTAATCAGCCCCAGCATTTT. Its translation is CAGHRTVPNQPQHF.